The clone carrying this T cell receptor (beta chain) was detected a few times. Its target is not known. The CDR3 spans 13 residues. The ends were cut back, 5 bases at V and 5 bases at J, with 9 bases in the middle. Germline V lookup: CDR1 SEHNR, CDR2 FQNEAQ (reference sequence). Treatment denoted: oral pan-JAK inhibitor, 5-10 mg twice daily. The data were taken from a study of CD8+ T cells in alopecia areata. Turning to the study itself: For the treated group, dosing was oral tofacitinib at 5 to 10 mg twice daily. Treatment with tofacitinib (6 to 18 months) was followed by 6 months off drug. Overall study findings and caveats: Scalp sequencing also captures normal skin's resident alphabeta T cells. It was observed that many expanded lesional clones persisted in scalp and blood during tofacitinib.

The sequencing template was cDNA reverse transcribed from extracted RNA. Assay used: immunoSEQ multiplex PCR; TCRdb lists only in-frame clones, some missing. The profile shows approximately 210,000 clones, approximately 47% of them singletons. The chain is built from TRBV7-9 and TRBJ2-2; possible D gene TRBD2, 5 bases. This receptor was taken from a human donor with alopecia areata. Source: CD4+ T cells sorted from blood, taken at roughly week 38, from a patient treated with tofacitinib. CDR3 amino acids: CASSQTGTGELFF. DNA of the CDR3: TGTGCCAGCAGCCAGACGGGGACCGGGGAGCTGTTTTTT.